Detailed here is one T cell receptor (beta chain). What antigen it recognizes has not been identified. Within one base of it there is no much larger clone, and no base qualities were kept. The sample belongs to a study of a mutant IDH1 vaccine in newly diagnosed glioma (TCRdb year 2021). Regarding the study in general: Patients were given eight vaccinations, in weeks 1, 3, 5, 7, 11, 15, 19 and 23, which matched visits V03 through V10. Of the 32 patients who were treated, about 62% were male and approximately 38% were female, and the mean age was about 40 years. Peripheral blood was drawn at six visits: V03 (baseline), V05, V07, V10, V12 and V13. Prior to enrollment, standard therapy consisting of radiotherapy alone, temozolomide alone, or radiochemotherapy with temozolomide had been administered to patients, with the combination being received by most patients. Vaccination began 4-6 weeks after radiotherapy alone, or alongside temozolomide cycles in the chemotherapy-containing groups. For exploratory analyses, longitudinal TCRB deep sequencing was carried out in roughly 23 treated patients wherever samples were available. What the authors observed across the whole study: According to the authors, sample limitations meant that analyses of patient blood samples could not be reproduced. PBMC samples for TCRB deep sequencing were selected based on availability. Immune responses induced by the vaccine were seen in roughly 92% of patients across multiple MHC alleles. Changes in the top peripheral T cell clonotypes picked up by TCRB sequencing did not appear to be linked to pseudoprogression.

To prepare the library, the immunoSEQ multiplex PCR assay was applied. Rearranged TCR beta chain sequences were amplified using the hsTCRB Kit according to the manufacturer's protocol. Sequencing of TCRB libraries was carried out on an Illumina MiSeq. Per the original workflow: The kit vendor's proprietary platform handled demultiplexing, trimming and gene mapping. TCRdb provides this immuneACCESS table in a form limited to in-frame rearrangements. Some clones are lacking; in checked studies, under half of them reflect an unresolved V gene, and why the rest are absent is not known. That table gives V, J and clone size, and the DNA gave D and trimming. The sample records around 78,000 clones, 91% of which are singletons. The ten biggest clones cover about 0.61% of the sample. What the time point label conveys for this sample: week 5, during vaccination. A 20-mer mutant IDH1 peptide at 300 micrograms in Montanide made up each vaccine dose, which was injected subcutaneously together with topical imiquimod. All donors had newly diagnosed IDH1-mutant astrocytomas of WHO grade 3 or 4 that showed loss of nuclear ATRX. The samples were drawn from NOA16, a multicentre, single-arm, open-label phase I trial in Germany that tested a mutant IDH1 peptide vaccine in humans for the first time. Genomic DNA for TCRB sequencing was isolated from EDTA blood with the DNeasy Blood and Tissue Kit.

In the germline V gene, CDR1 corresponds to SGHAT and CDR2 to FQNNGV. V is cut by 0 bases and J by 5 bases, and the space between the germline ends is 4 bases. The CDR3 goes from the cysteine to the phenylalanine over 12 residues. Of all the DNA, just the CDR3 is kept, 36 bases in frame from base 1. This sequence was found in a woman between 45 and 65 years old with glioma. The sample here was PBMCs, taken from a glioma patient whose treatment included an IDH1 peptide vaccine. The V and J segments used are TRBV11-2 and TRBJ2-5, with no D gene named confidently. The CDR3 here reads CASSLERETQYF. The DNA sequence follows: TGTGCCAGCAGCTTAGAACGGGAGACCCAGTACTTC.